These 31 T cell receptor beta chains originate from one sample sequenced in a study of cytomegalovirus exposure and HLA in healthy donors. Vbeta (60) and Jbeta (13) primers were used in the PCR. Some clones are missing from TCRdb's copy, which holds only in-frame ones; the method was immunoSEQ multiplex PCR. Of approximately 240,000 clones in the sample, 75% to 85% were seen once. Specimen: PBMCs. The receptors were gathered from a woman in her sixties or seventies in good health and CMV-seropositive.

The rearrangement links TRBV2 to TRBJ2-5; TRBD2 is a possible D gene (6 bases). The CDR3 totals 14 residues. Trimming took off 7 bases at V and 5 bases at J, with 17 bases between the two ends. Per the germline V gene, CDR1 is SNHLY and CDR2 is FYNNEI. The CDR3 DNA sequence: TGTGCCAGCATCGAAGGGGCGGGGATGGAGACCCAGTACTTC. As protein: CASIEGAGMETQYF.

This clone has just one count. The CDR3 DNA follows: TGCGCCAGCAGCTTGACTTCGGTTTCTTATGGCTACACCTTC. Translation gives CASSLTSVSYGYTF. V is TRBV5-1 and J is TRBJ1-2; D ambiguous. This CDR3 has 14 amino acids. In germline, CDR1 is SGHRS, CDR2 YFSETQ. V was clipped by 1 base and J by 5 bases, with 12 bases between them.

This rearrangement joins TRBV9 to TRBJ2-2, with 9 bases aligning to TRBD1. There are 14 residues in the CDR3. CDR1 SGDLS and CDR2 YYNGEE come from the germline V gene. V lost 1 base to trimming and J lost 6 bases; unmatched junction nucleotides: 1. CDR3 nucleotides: TGTGCCAGCAGCGTACGACAGGGGGCCGGGGAGCTGTTTTTT. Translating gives CASSVRQGAGELFF.

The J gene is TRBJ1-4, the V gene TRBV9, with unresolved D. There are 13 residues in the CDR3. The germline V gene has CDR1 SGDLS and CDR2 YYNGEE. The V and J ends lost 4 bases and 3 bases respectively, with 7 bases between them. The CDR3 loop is CASSPRANEKLFF. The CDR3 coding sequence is TGTGCCAGCAGCCCCCGTGCTAATGAAAAACTGTTTTTT.

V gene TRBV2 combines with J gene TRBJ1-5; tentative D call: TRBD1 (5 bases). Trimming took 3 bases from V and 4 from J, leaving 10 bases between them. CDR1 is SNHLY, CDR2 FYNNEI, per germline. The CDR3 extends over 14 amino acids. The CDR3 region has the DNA TGTGCCAGCAGTGAGGGCAGACAGAATCAGCCCCAGCATTTT. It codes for CASSEGRQNQPQHF. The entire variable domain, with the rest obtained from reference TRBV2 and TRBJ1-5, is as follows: EPEVTQTPSHQVTQMGQEVILRCVPISNHLYFYWYRQILGQKVEFLVSFYNNEISEKSEIFDDQFSVERPDGSNFTLKIRSTKLEDSAMYFCASSEGRQNQPQHFGDGTRLSIL.

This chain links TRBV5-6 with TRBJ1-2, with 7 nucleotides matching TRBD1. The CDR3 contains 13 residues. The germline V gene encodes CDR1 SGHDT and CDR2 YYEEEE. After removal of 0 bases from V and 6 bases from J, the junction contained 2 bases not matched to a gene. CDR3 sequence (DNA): TGTGCCAGCAGCTTGGACAGGGGCCATGGCTACACCTTC. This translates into CASSLDRGHGYTF.

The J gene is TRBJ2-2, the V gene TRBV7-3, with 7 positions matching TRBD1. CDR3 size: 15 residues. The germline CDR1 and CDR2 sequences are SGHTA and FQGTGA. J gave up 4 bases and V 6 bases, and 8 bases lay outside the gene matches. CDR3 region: CASSSPGTVTGELFF. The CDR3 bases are TGTGCCAGCAGTAGTCCCGGGACAGTCACCGGGGAGCTGTTTTTT.

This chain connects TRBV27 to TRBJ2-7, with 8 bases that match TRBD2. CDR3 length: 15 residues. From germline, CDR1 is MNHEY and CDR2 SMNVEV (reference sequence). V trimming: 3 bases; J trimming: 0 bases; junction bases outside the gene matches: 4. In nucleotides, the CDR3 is TGTGCCAGCAGTTTCGTAGCGGGGACCTCCTACGAGCAGTACTTC. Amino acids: CASSFVAGTSYEQYF.

As DNA, the CDR3 is TGTGCCAGCAGCTCCCATTACGAGCAGTACTTC. Residues: CASSSHYEQYF. This chain connects TRBV11-2 to TRBJ2-7; the D is unclear. Trimming took 4 bases from V and 4 from J, leaving 5 bases between them. Germline CDR1 SGHAT, CDR2 FQNNGV. CDR3 size: 11 residues.

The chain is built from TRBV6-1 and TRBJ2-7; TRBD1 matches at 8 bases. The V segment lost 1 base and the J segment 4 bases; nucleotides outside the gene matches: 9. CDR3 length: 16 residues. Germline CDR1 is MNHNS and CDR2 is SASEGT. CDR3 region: CASSEVLGQGWYEQYF. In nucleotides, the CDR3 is TGTGCCAGCAGTGAAGTGCTCGGACAGGGCTGGTACGAGCAGTACTTC.

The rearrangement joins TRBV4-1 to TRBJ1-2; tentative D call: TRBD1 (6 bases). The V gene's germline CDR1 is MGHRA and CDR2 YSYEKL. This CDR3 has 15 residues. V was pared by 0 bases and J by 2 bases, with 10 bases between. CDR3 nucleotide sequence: TGCGCCAGCAGCCAAGATTTAGGGGGAAACTATGGCTACACCTTC. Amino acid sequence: CASSQDLGGNYGYTF.

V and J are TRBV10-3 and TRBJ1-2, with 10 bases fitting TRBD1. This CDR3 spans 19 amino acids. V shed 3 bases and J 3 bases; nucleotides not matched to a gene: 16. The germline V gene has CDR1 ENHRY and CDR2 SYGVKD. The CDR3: CAISDPDWDRGGEDYGYTF. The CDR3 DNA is TGTGCCATCAGTGATCCGGATTGGGACAGGGGAGGGGAAGACTATGGCTACACCTTC.

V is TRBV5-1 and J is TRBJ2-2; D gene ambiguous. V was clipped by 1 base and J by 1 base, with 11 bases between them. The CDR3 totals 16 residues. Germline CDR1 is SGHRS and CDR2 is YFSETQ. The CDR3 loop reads CASSLIQSLNTGELFF. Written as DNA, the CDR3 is TGCGCCAGCAGCTTGATCCAGTCCCTGAACACCGGGGAGCTGTTTTTT.

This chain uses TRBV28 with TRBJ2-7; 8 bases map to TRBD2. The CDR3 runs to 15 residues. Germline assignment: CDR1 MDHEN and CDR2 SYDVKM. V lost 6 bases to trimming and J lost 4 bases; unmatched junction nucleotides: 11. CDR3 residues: CASRDPGLELYEQYF. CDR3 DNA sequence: TGTGCCAGCAGAGATCCGGGACTAGAATTATACGAGCAGTACTTC.

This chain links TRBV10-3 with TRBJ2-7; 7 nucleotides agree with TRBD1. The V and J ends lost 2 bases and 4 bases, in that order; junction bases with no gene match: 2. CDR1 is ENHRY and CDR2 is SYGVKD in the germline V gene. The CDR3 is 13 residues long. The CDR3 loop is CAISETGDYEQYF. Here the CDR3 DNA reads TGTGCCATCAGTGAGACAGGGGATTACGAGCAGTACTTC.

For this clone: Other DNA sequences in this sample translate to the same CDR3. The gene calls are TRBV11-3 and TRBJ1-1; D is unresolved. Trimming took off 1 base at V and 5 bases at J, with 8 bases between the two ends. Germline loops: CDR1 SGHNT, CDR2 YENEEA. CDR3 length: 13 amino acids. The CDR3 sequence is CASSLGPGTEAFF. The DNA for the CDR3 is TGTGCCAGCAGCTTAGGCCCGGGGACTGAAGCTTTCTTT.

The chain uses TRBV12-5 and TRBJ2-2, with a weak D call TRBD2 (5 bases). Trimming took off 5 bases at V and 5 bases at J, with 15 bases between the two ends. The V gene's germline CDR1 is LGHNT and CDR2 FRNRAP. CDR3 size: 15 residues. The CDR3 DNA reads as TGTGCTAGTGGTGGCTATGCGGGCGGTACCGGGGAGCTGTTTTTT. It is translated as CASGGYAGGTGELFF.

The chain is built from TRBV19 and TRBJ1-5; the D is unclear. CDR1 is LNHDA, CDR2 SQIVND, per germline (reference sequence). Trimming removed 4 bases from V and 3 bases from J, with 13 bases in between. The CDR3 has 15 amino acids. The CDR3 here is CASSSGRASNQPQHF. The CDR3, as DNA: TGTGCCAGTAGTAGTGGGAGGGCCTCCAATCAGCCCCAGCATTTT.

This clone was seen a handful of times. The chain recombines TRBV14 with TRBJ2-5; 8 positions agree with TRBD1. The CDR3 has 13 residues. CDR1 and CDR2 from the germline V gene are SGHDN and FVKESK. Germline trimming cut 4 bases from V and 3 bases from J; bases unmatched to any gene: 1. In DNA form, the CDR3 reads TGTGCCAGCAGCCGGACAGGGAAAGAGACCCAGTACTTC. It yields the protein CASSRTGKETQYF.

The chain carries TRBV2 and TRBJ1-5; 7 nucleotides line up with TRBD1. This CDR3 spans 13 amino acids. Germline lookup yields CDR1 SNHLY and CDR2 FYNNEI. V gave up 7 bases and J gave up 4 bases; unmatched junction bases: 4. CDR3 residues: CASNRGENQPQHF. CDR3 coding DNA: TGTGCCAGCAACAGGGGAGAAAATCAGCCCCAGCATTTT.

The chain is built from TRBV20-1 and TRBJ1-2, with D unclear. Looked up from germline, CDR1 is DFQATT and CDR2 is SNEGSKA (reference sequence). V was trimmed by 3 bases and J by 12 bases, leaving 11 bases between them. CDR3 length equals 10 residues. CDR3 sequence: CSARYYRDTF. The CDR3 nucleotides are TGCAGTGCTAGGTATTATCGGGACACCTTC.

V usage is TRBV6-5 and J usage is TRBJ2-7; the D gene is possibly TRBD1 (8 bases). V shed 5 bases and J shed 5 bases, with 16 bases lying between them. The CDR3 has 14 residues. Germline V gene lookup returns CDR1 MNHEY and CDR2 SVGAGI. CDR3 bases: TGTGCCAGCAGTACCACAGGGGGGGGAGACGAGCAGTACTTC. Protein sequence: CASSTTGGGDEQYF.

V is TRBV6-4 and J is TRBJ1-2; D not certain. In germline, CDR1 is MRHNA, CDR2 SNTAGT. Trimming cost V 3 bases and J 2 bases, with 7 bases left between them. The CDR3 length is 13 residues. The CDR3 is CASSDGRNYGYTF. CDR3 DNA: TGTGCCAGCAGTGATGGCAGAAACTATGGCTACACCTTC.

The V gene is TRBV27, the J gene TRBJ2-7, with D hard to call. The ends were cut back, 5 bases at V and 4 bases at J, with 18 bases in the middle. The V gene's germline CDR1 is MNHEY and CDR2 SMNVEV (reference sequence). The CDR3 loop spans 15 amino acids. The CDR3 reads CASSTLMVVPYEQYF. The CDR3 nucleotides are TGTGCCAGCAGTACTCTAATGGTAGTCCCGTACGAGCAGTACTTC.

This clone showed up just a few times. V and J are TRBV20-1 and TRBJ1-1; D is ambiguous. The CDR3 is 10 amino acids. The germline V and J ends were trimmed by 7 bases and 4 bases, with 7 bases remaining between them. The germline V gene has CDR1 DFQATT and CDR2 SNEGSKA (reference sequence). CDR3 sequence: CSGLFTEAFF. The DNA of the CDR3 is TGCAGTGGACTGTTCACTGAAGCTTTCTTT.

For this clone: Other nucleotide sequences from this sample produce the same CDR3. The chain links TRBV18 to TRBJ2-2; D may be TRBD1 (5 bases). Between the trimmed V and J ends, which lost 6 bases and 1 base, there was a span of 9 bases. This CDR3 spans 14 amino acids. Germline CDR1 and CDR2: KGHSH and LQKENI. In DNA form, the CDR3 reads TGTGCCAGCTCTCCAGGGCTGAACACCGGGGAGCTGTTTTTT. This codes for CASSPGLNTGELFF. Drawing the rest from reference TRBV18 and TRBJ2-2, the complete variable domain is NAGVMQNPRHLVRRRGQEARLRCSPMKGHSHVYWYRQLPEEGLKFMVYLQKENIIDESGMPKERFSAEFPKEGPSILRIQQVVRGDSAAYFCASSPGLNTGELFFGEGSRLTVL.

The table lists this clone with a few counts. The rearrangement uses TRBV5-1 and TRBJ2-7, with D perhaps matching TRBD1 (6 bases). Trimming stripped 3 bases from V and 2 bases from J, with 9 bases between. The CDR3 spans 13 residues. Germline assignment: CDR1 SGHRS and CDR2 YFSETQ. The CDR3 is CASSSQGPYEQYF. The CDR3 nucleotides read TGCGCCAGCAGCTCACAGGGCCCCTACGAGCAGTACTTC. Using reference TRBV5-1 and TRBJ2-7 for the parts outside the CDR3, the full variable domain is KAGVTQTPRYLIKTRGQQVTLSCSPISGHRSVSWYQQTPGQGLQFLFEYFSETQRNKGNFPGRFSGRQFSNSRSEMNVSTLELGDSALYLCASSSQGPYEQYFGPGTRLTVT.

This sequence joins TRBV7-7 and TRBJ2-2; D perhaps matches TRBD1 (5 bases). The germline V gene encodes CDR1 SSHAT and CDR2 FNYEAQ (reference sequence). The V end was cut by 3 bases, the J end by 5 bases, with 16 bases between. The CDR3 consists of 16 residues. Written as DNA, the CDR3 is TGTGCCAGCAGCTTTGGGCCAGGGTATCAGACCGGGGAGCTGTTTTTT. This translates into CASSFGPGYQTGELFF.

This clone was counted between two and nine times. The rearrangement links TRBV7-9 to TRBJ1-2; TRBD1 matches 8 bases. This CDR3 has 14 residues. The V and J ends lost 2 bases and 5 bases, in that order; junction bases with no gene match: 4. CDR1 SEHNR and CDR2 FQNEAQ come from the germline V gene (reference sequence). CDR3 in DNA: TGTGCCAGCAGCTTACCATACAGGGGGTATGGCTACACCTTC. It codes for CASSLPYRGYGYTF.

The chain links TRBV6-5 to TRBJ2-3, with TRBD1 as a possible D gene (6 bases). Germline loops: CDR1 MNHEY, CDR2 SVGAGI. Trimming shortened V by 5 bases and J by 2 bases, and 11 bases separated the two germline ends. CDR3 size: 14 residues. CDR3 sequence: CASSRNRDTDTQYF. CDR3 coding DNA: TGTGCCAGCAGTCGTAACAGGGACACAGATACGCAGTATTTT.

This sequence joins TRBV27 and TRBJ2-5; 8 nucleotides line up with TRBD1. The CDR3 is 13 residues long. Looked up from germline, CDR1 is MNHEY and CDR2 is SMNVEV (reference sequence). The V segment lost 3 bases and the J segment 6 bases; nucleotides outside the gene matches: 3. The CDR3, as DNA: TGTGCCAGCAGTTTGCAGGGGGCCAAGACCCAGTACTTC. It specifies CASSLQGAKTQYF.